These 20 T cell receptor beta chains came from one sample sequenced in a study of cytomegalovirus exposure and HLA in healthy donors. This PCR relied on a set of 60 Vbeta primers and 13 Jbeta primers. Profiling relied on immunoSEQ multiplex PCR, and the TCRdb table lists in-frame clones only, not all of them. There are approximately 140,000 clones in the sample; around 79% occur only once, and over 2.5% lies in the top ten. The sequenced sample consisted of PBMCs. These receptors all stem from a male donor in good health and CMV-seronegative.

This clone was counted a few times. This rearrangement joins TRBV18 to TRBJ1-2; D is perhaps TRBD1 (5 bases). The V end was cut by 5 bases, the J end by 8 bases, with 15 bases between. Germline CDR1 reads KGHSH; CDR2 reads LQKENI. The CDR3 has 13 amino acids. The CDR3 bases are TGTGCCAGCTCAGTGGACACTTCTGGGGGCTACACCTTC. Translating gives CASSVDTSGGYTF.

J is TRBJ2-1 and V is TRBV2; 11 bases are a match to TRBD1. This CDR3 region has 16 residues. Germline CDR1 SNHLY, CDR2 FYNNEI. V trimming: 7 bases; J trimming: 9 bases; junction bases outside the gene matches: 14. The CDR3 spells CASKSPGTGGVGEQFF. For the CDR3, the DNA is TGTGCCAGCAAATCCCCCGGGACAGGGGGGGTCGGTGAGCAGTTCTTC. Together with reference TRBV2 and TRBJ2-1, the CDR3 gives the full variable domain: EPEVTQTPSHQVTQMGQEVILRCVPISNHLYFYWYRQILGQKVEFLVSFYNNEISEKSEIFDDQFSVERPDGSNFTLKIRSTKLEDSAMYFCASKSPGTGGVGEQFFGPGTRLTVL.

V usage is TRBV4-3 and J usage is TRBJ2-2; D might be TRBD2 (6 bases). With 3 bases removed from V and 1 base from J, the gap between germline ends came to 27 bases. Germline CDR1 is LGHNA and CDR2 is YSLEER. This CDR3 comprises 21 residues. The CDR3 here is CASSQTGRELTVAENTGELFF. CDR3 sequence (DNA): TGCGCCAGCAGCCAGACCGGACGTGAGCTGACCGTAGCGGAGAACACCGGGGAGCTGTTTTTT.

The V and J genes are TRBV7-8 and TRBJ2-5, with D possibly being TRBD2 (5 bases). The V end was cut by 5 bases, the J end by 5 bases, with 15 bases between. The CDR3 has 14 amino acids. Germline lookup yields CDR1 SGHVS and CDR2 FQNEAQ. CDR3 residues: CASSPSHGSETQYF. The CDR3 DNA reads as TGTGCCAGCAGCCCTAGCCACGGCTCGGAGACCCAGTACTTC.

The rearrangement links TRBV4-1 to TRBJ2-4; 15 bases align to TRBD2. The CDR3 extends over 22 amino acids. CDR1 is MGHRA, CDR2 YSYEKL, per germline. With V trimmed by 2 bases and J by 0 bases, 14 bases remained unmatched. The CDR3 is CASSQPVGTSGRPKEAKNIQYF. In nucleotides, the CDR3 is TGCGCCAGCAGCCAACCGGTTGGGACTAGCGGGAGGCCGAAAGAAGCCAAAAACATTCAGTACTTC.

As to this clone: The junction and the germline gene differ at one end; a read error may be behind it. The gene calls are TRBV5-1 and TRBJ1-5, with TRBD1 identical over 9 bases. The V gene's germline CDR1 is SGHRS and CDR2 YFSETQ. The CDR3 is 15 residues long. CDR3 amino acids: CASSLDRGSNQPQHF. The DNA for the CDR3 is TGCGCCAGCAGTTTGGACAGGGGCAGCAATCAGCCCCAGCATTTT.

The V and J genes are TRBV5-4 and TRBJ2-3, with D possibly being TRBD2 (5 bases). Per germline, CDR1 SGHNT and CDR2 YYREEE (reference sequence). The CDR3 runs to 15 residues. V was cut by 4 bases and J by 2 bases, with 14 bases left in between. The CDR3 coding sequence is TGTGCCAGCAGCCGAGACTATCGAAACACAGATACGCAGTATTTT. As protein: CASSRDYRNTDTQYF. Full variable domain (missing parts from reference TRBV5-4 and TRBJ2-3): ETGVTQSPTHLIKTRGQQVTLRCSSQSGHNTVSWYQQALGQGPQFIFQYYREEENGRGNFPPRFSGLQFPNYSSELNVNALELDDSALYLCASSRDYRNTDTQYFGPGTRLTVL.

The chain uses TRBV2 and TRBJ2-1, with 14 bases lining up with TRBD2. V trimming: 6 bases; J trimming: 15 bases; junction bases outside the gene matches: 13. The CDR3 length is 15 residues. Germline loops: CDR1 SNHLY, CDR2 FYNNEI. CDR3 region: CASRDAGTSGSSRFF. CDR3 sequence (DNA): TGTGCCAGCAGGGACGCCGGGACTAGCGGGAGTAGTCGGTTCTTC.

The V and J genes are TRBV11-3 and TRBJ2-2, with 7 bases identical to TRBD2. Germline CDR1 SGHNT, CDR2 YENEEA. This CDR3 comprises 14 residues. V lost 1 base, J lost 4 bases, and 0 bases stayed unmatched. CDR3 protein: CASSLGGGTGELFF. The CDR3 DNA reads TGTGCCAGCAGCTTAGGGGGGGGCACCGGGGAGCTGTTTTTT.

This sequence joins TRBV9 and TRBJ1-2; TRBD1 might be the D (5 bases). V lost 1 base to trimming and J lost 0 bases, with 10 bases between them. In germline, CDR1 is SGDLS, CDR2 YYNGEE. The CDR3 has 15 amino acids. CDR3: CASSVTEGSNYGYTF. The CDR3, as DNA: TGTGCCAGCAGCGTAACGGAGGGGTCTAACTATGGCTACACCTTC.

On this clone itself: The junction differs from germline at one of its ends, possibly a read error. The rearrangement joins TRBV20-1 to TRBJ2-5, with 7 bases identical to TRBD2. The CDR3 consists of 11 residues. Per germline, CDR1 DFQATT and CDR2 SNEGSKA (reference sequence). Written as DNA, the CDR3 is TGCAGTGCCCTCGGACTAGTAGAAGAGCACTTC. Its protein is CSALGLVEEHF.

The CDR3 coding sequence is TGTGCCTGGAAATATACAGGATGGAGCTATGGCTACACCTTC. Translating gives CAWKYTGWSYGYTF. The V and J genes are TRBV30 and TRBJ1-2; D is perhaps TRBD1 (5 bases). The CDR3 runs 14 residues. Trimming cost V 4 bases and J 4 bases, with 16 bases left between them. Per the germline V gene, CDR1 is GTSNPN and CDR2 is SVGIG (reference sequence). Full variable domain (outside the CDR3, taken from reference TRBV30 and TRBJ1-2): SQTIHQWPATLVQPVGSPLSLECTVEGTSNPNLYWYRQAAGRGLQLLFYSVGIGQISSEVPQNLSASRPQDRQFILSSKKLLLSDSGFYLCAWKYTGWSYGYTFGSGTRLTVV.

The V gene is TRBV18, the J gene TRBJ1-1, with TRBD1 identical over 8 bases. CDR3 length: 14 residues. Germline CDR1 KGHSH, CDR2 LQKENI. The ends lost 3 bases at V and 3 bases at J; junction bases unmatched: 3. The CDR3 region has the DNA TGTGCCAGCTCACCCTTGACAGGGGACACTGAAGCTTTCTTT. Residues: CASSPLTGDTEAFF.

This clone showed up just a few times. The CDR3 DNA reads TGTGCCTGGAGGGGAGGGGGGAATCAGCCCCAGCATTTT. This gives the protein CAWRGGGNQPQHF. The chain combines TRBV30 with TRBJ1-5; D may be TRBD1 (6 bases). V was trimmed by 3 bases and J by 4 bases, leaving 10 bases between them. The CDR3 is 13 residues long. CDR1 is GTSNPN and CDR2 is SVGIG in the germline V gene (reference sequence).

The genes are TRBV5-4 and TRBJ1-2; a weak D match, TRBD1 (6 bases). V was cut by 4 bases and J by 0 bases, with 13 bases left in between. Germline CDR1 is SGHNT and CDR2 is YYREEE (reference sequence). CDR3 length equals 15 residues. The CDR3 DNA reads TGTGCCAGCAGCACCAAACAGGGAACTAACTATGGCTACACCTTC. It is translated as CASSTKQGTNYGYTF.

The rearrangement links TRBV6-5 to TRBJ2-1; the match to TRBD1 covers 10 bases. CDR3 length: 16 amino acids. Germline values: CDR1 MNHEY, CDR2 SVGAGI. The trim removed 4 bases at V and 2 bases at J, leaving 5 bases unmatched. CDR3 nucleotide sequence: TGTGCCAGCAGTTCCCTCGGACAGGGGGCCTACAATGAGCAGTTCTTC. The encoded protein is CASSSLGQGAYNEQFF.

The CDR3 loop reads CASSPPTGVGTEAFF. As DNA, the CDR3 is TGTGCCAGCAGCCCGCCGACAGGGGTAGGGACTGAAGCTTTCTTT. V is TRBV5-5 and J is TRBJ1-1, with 8 bases aligning to TRBD1. The CDR3 spans 15 residues. J lost 5 bases, V lost 4 bases, and 10 bases had no gene match. Germline V gene sequence: CDR1 SGHKS, CDR2 YYEKEE (reference sequence).

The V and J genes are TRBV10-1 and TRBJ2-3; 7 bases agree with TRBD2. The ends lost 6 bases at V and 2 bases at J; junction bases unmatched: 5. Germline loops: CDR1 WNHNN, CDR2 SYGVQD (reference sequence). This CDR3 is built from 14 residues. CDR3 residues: CASSRDYSTDTQYF. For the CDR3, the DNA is TGCGCCAGCAGCCGGGACTACTCCACAGATACGCAGTATTTT.

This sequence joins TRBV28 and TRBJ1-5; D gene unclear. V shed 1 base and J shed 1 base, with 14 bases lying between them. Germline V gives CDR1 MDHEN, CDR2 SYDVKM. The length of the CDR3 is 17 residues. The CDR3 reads CASSLFLAGLSNQPQHF. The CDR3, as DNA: TGTGCCAGCAGTTTATTCCTGGCAGGACTCAGCAATCAGCCCCAGCATTTT.

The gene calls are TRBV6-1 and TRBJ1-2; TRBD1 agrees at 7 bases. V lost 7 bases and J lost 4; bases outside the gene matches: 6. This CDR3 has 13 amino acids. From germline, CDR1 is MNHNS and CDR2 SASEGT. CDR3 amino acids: CASTQQGTYGYTF. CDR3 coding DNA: TGTGCCAGCACCCAACAGGGGACCTATGGCTACACCTTC.